This entry lists 3 T cell receptor beta chains sequenced from one sample in a study of early T cells in non-severe SARS-CoV-2 infection. TCRdb re-derived calls from the 5' RACE reads in MiXCR, one entry per CDR3 protein. The data contain more than 80,000 distinct CDR3 sequences, around a sixth of them singletons. Sequencing input: whole blood. The source of these receptors is an adult who was a healthcare worker with PCR-confirmed SARS-CoV-2 infection or an uninfected control (not recorded which).

The rearrangement uses TRBV10-2 and TRBJ1-4; tentatively, D is TRBD1 (5 bases). Between the trimmed V and J ends, which lost 6 bases and 8 bases, there was a span of 13 bases. The CDR3 is made up of 13 amino acids. Germline values: CDR1 WSHSY, CDR2 SAAADI. CDR3 residues: CASRGGDSEKLFF. Written as DNA, the CDR3 is TGCGCCAGCAGAGGAGGGGATAGCGAAAAACTGTTTTTT.

The rearrangement links TRBV7-9 to TRBJ2-5; 9 bases map to TRBD2. Trimming took 5 bases from V and 5 from J; bases not matched to a gene: 9. Looked up from germline, CDR1 is SEHNR and CDR2 is FQNEAQ (reference sequence). This CDR3 has 15 residues. Here the CDR3 DNA reads TGTGCCAGCAGCCCTGGGACTAGCCTTACGGAGACCCAGTACTTC. Translated, it gives CASSPGTSLTETQYF.

A few counts support this clonotype. CDR3 protein: CASSLGTGKQFF. The DNA for the CDR3 is TGTGCCAGCAGTCTCGGGACTGGCAAACAGTTCTTC. The chain recombines TRBV28 with TRBJ2-1; D may be TRBD2 (6 bases). Trimming took off 5 bases at V and 13 bases at J, with 15 bases between the two ends. This CDR3 has 12 amino acids. Germline assignment: CDR1 MDHEN and CDR2 SYDVKM.